Each of the 9 T cell receptor beta chains below was sequenced from the same sample in a study of control samples from healthy donors and cancer patients. Repertoires were generated with immunoSEQ multiplex PCR, while TCRdb's copy carries only in-frame clones and drops some. This table holds about 34,000 clones, around 86% found once. The sample comprised PBMCs. Receptors were obtained from a middle-aged woman with lung cancer.

The CDR3 DNA follows: TGTGCCACCGCCGGGGAGAGCTCCTATAATTCACCCCTCCACTTT. Translating it yields CATAGESSYNSPLHF. V is TRBV28 and J is TRBJ1-6; D unresolved. The CDR3 length is 15 residues. Looked up from germline, CDR1 is MDHEN and CDR2 is SYDVKM. V lost 10 bases and J 0 bases, leaving 13 bases between the germline ends.

The J gene is TRBJ2-5, the V gene TRBV24-1; TRBD1 matches 7 bases. Unmatched junction bases numbered 8, after V lost 1 base and J lost 4 bases. The CDR3 contains 16 residues. Germline V gives CDR1 KGHDR, CDR2 SFDVKD. The CDR3 region has the DNA TGTGCCACCAGTGATTTCGGCAGGGGGTTAGGAGAGACCCAGTACTTC. Residues: CATSDFGRGLGETQYF.

J is TRBJ1-6 and V is TRBV5-4, with a weak D call TRBD1 (5 bases). This CDR3 has 14 amino acids. V dropped 0 bases and J dropped 7 bases, with 8 bases sitting between them. Germline V gene sequence: CDR1 SGHNT, CDR2 YYREEE (reference sequence). The CDR3 sequence is CASSLGRANSPLHF. Written as DNA, the CDR3 is TGTGCCAGCAGCTTGGGCAGGGCGAATTCACCCCTCCACTTT.

This rearrangement joins TRBV25-1 to TRBJ2-2; possible D gene TRBD2, 5 bases. Trimming pared 3 bases from V and 8 bases from J, leaving 25 bases between. This CDR3 has 18 residues. The germline CDR1 and CDR2 sequences are MGHDK and SYGVNS. The CDR3 spells CASSDPALKEAPKGELFF. The CDR3 coding sequence is TGTGCCAGCAGTGACCCAGCTCTTAAGGAGGCACCTAAGGGGGAGCTGTTTTTT.

On this clone: Relative to the germline gene, one junction end is altered; a read error may explain this. V usage is TRBV6-1 and J usage is TRBJ1-2; unclear D gene. The CDR3 extends over 14 amino acids. Germline lookup yields CDR1 MNHNS and CDR2 SASEGT. CDR3 sequence reads: CASSEGLDVDGYTF. The CDR3 coding sequence is TGTGCCAGCAGCGAAGGTCTGGATGTGGATGGCTACACCTTC.

The V and J genes are TRBV19 and TRBJ1-2; TRBD1 matches at 7 bases. The CDR3 runs 14 residues. V shed 7 bases, J shed 3 bases, and the junction held 8 bases outside the gene matches. Germline V lookup: CDR1 LNHDA, CDR2 SQIVND (reference sequence). Here the CDR3 DNA reads TGTGCCAGTACCCCAGGGGGGATTGACTATGGCTACACCTTC. The encoded protein is CASTPGGIDYGYTF.

The chain couples TRBV3-1 (or the pseudogene TRBV3-2) to TRBJ1-1; D is possibly TRBD1 (5 bases). The germline V gene encodes CDR1 LGHDT and CDR2 YNNKEL (reference sequence). The V end lost 0 bases, the J end lost 1 base, and 12 bases lay between the germline ends. The CDR3 is 16 amino acids. CDR3 residues: CASSQDLEGRNTEAFF. The CDR3 DNA sequence: TGTGCCAGCAGCCAAGATTTGGAGGGGCGGAACACTGAAGCTTTCTTT.

The chain joins TRBV19 to TRBJ2-5; D uncertain. Germline V gene lookup returns CDR1 LNHDA and CDR2 SQIVND (reference sequence). CDR3 length equals 13 residues. Trimming took 7 bases from V and 5 from J, leaving 14 bases between them. The CDR3 DNA is TGTGCCAGTAATATGAAGGCGTCCGAGACCCAGTACTTC. Protein: CASNMKASETQYF. The variable domain in full, completed from reference TRBV19 and TRBJ2-5, reads DGGITQSPKYLFRKEGQNVTLSCEQNLNHDAMYWYRQDPGQGLRLIYYSQIVNDFQKGDIAEGYSVSREKKESFPLTVTSAQKNPTAFYLCASNMKASETQYFGPGTRLLVL.

The chain uses TRBV18 and TRBJ2-3; 8 nucleotides agree with TRBD2. CDR1 and CDR2 (germline): KGHSH, LQKENI. The ends lost 8 bases at V and 5 bases at J; junction bases unmatched: 18. The CDR3 loop spans 17 amino acids. This CDR3 reads CASAPRERLREGDTQYF. CDR3 coding DNA: TGTGCCAGCGCGCCAAGGGAGCGCCTACGGGAGGGAGATACGCAGTATTTT.